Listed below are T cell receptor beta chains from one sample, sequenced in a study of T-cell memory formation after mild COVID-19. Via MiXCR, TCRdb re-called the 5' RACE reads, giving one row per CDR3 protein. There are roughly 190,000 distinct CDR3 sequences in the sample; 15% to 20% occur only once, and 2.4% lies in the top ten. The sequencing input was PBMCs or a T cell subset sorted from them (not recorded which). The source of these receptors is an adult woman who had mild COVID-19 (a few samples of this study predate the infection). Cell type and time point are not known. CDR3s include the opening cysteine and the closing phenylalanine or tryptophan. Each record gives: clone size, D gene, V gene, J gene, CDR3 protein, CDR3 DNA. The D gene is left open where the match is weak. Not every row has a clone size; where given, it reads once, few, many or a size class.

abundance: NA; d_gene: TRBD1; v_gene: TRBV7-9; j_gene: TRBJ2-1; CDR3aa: CASSLPGQGNEQFF; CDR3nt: TGTGCCAGCAGCCTTCCGGGACAGGGCAATGAGCAGTTCTTC
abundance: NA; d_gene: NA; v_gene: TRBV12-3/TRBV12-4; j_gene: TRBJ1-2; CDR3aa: CASSLNQARGGYTF; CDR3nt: TGTGCCAGCAGTTTAAATCAGGCCAGAGGTGGCTACACCTTC
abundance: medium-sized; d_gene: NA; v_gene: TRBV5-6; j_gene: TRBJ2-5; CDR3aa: CASSPAGSTQTQYF; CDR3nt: TGTGCCAGCAGCCCTGCCGGGAGCACCCAGACCCAGTACTTC
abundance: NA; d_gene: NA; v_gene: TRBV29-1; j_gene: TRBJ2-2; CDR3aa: CSVLQVVGTGELFF; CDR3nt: TGCAGCGTCCTGCAGGTCGTGGGCACCGGGGAGCTGTTTTTT
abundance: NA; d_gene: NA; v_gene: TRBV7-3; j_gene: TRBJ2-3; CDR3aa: CASSIMAASADTQYF; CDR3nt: TGTGCCAGCAGCATCATGGCGGCTAGCGCAGATACGCAGTATTTT
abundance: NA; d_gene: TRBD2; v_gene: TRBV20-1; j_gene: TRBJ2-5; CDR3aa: CSVPTSVQETQYF; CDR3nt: TGCAGTGTTCCGACTAGCGTCCAAGAGACCCAGTACTTC
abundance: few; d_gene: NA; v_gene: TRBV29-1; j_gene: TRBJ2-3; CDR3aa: CSVRGATDTQYF; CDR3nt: TGCAGCGTTAGGGGGGCCACAGATACGCAGTATTTT
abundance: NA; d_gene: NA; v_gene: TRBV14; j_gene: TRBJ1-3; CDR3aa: CASSQDSQALSSGNTIYF; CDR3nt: TGTGCCAGCAGCCAAGATTCACAGGCACTGTCCTCTGGAAACACCATATATTTT
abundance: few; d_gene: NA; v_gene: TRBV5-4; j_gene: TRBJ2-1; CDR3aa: CASTSGQGIPNEQFF; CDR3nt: TGTGCCAGCACCTCGGGGCAGGGGATTCCCAATGAGCAGTTCTTC
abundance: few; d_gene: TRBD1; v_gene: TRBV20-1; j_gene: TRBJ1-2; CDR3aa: CSARDRVTNYGYTF; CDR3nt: TGCAGTGCAAGGGACAGGGTAACTAACTATGGCTACACCTTC
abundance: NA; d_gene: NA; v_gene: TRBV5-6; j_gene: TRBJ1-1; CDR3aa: CASSLGGHLEAFF; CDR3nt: TGTGCCAGCAGCTTGGGTGGTCACCTTGAAGCTTTCTTT
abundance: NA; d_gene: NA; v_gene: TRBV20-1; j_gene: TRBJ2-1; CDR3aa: CSASALKWDEQFF; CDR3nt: TGCAGTGCTAGTGCCCTAAAGTGGGATGAGCAGTTCTTC
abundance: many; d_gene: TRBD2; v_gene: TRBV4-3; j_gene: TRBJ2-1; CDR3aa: CASSQAGRNYNEQFF; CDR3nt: TGCGCCAGCAGCCAGGCCGGGAGGAACTACAATGAGCAGTTCTTC
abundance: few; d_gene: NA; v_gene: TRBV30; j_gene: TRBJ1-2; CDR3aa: CAWSEGVPNYGYTF; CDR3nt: TGTGCCTGGAGTGAGGGAGTTCCTAACTATGGCTACACCTTC
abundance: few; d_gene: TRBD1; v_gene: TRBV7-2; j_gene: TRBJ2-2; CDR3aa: CASSPWGTGGTGELFF; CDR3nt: TGTGCCAGCAGCCCATGGGGGACAGGAGGGACCGGGGAGCTGTTTTTT
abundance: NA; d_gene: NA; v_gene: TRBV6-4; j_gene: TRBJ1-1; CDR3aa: CASRGPREAFF; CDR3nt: TGTGCCAGCAGGGGACCACGAGAAGCTTTCTTT
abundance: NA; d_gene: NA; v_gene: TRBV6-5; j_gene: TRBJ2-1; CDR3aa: CASSPRRRGTGDEQFF; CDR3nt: TGTGCCAGCAGCCCTCGGCGCAGGGGGACGGGAGATGAGCAGTTCTTC
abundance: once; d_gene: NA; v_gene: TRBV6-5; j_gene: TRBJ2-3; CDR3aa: CASSYRTDTQYF; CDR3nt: TGTGCCAGCAGTTACCGGACTGATACGCAGTATTTT
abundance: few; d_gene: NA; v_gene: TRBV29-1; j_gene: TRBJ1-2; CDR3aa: CSVEPGFAYGYTF; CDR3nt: TGCAGCGTTGAACCAGGGTTCGCCTATGGCTACACCTTC
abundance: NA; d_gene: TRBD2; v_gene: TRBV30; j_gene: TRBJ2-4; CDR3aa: CAWTWGGIQYF; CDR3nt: TGTGCCTGGACGTGGGGGGGCATTCAGTACTTC
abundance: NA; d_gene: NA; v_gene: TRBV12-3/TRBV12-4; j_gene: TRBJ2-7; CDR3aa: CASGNPYEQYF; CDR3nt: TGTGCCAGCGGGAATCCCTACGAGCAGTACTTC
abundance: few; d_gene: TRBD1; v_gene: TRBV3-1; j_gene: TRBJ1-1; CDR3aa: CASSLGQSRNTEAFF; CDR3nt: TGTGCCAGCAGCCTGGGACAGAGCAGGAACACTGAAGCTTTCTTT
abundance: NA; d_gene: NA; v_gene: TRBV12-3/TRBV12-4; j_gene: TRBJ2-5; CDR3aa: CASSFVPETQYF; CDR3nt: TGTGCCAGCAGTTTCGTCCCCGAGACCCAGTACTTC
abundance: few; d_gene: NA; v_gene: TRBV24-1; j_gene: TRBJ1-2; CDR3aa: CATSEDSTLRGYTF; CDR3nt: TGTGCCACCAGTGAGGACAGCACTCTACGTGGCTACACCTTC
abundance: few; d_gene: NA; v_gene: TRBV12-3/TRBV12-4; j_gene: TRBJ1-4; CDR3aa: CASSGQLGEKLFF; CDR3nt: TGTGCCAGCAGCGGGCAGTTGGGTGAAAAACTGTTTTTT
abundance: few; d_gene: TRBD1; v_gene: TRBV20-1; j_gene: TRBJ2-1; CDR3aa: CSAEDRETYNEQFF; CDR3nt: TGCAGTGCGGAAGACAGGGAGACCTACAATGAGCAGTTCTTC
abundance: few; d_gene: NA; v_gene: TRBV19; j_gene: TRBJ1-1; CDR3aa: CASSIYSGDTEAFF; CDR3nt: TGTGCCAGTAGTATCTATTCTGGGGACACTGAAGCTTTCTTT
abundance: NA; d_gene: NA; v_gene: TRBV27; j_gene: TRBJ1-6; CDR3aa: CASSSQGGRSPLHF; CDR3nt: TGTGCCAGCAGTTCACAGGGAGGGCGTTCACCCCTCCACTTT
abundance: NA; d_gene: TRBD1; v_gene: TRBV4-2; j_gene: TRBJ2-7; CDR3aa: CASSLGTGMSYEQYF; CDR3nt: TGTGCCAGCAGCCTCGGGACAGGGATGTCCTACGAGCAGTACTTC
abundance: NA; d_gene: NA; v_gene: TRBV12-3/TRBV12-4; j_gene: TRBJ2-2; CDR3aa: CASNLFRRLFF; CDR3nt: TGTGCCAGCAACCTCTTCCGGAGGCTGTTTTTT
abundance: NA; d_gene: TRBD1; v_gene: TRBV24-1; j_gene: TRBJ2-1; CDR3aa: CATSAKAGTGEWNEQFF; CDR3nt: TGTGCCACCAGTGCAAAAGCCGGGACAGGGGAGTGGAATGAGCAGTTCTTC
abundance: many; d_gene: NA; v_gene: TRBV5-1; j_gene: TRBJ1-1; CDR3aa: CASSPTGNTEAFF; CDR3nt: TGCGCCAGCAGCCCGACAGGGAACACTGAAGCTTTCTTT
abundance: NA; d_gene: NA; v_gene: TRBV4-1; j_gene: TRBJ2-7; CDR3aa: CASSQERALGYEQYF; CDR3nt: TGCGCCAGCAGCCAAGAGAGGGCACTGGGGTACGAGCAGTACTTC
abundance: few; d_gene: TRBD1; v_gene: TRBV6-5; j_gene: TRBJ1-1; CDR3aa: CASSLRQGGNTEAFF; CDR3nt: TGTGCCAGCAGCCTTCGACAGGGAGGGAACACTGAAGCTTTCTTT
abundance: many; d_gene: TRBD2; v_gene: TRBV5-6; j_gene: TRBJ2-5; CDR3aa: CASSFFAGGQETQYF; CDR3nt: TGTGCCAGCAGCTTTTTTGCGGGGGGCCAAGAGACCCAGTACTTC
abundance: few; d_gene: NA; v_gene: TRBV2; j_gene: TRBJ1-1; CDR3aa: CASSERLGGTEAFF; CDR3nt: TGTGCCAGCAGTGAAAGACTGGGAGGAACTGAAGCTTTCTTT
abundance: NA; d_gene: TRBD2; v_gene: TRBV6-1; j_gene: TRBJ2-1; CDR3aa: CATSGTSGLGQFF; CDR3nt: TGTGCCACCTCCGGGACTAGCGGCCTGGGGCAGTTCTTC
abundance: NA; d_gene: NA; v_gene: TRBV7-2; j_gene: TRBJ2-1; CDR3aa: CASSLGGTFSVNEQFF; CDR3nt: TGTGCCAGCAGCTTAGGAGGGACCTTTAGCGTCAATGAGCAGTTCTTC
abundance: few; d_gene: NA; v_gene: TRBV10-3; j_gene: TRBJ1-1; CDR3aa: CAISVRGRNTEAFF; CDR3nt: TGTGCCATCAGTGTTCGGGGGAGGAACACTGAAGCTTTCTTT
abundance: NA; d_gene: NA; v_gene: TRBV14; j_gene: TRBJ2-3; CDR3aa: CASSPRTRSRTDTQYF; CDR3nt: TGTGCCAGCAGCCCGCGGACCCGGAGCCGCACAGATACGCAGTATTTT
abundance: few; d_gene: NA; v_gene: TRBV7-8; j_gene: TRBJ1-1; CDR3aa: CASSLRAGAANTEAFF; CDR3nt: TGTGCCAGCAGCTTACGGGCGGGGGCGGCGAACACTGAAGCTTTCTTT
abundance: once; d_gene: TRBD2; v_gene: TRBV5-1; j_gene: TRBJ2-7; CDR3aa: CASSSGLAGGDYEQYF; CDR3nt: TGCGCCAGCAGCTCCGGACTAGCGGGAGGAGACTACGAGCAGTACTTC
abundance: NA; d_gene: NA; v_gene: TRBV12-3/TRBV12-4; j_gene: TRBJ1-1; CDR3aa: CASKLPEGRENTEAFF; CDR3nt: TGTGCCAGCAAATTGCCGGAGGGCAGAGAGAACACTGAAGCTTTCTTT
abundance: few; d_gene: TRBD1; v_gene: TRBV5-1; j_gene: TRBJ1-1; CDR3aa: CPSSPGDRGNTEAFF; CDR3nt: TGCCCCAGCAGCCCGGGGGACAGGGGGAACACTGAAGCTTTCTTT
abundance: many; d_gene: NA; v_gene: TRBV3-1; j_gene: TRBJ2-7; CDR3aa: CASSTRSYEQYF; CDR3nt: TGTGCCAGCAGCACCCGATCCTACGAGCAGTACTTC
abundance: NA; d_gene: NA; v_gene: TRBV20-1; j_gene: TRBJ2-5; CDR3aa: CSASNTLRKGETQYF; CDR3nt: TGCAGTGCTTCTAACACCCTCCGTAAGGGGGAGACCCAGTACTTC
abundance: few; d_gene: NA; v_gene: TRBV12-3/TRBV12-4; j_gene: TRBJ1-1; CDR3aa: CASSSGGIEAFF; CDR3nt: TGTGCCAGCAGTTCCGGGGGGATTGAAGCTTTCTTT
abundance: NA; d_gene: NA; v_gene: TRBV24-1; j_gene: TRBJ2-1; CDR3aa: CATSDLQVGSSYNEQFF; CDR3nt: TGTGCCACCAGTGATTTGCAGGTCGGGAGCTCCTACAATGAGCAGTTCTTC
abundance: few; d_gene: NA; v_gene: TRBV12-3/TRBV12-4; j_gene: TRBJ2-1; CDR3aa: CASRRLAAAGNEQFF; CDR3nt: TGTGCCAGCAGGAGATTAGCCGCCGCCGGGAATGAGCAGTTCTTC
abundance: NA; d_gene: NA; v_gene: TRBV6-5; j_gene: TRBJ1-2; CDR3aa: CASSYSRRGDYGYTF; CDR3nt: TGTGCCAGCAGTTACTCCCGCCGGGGGGACTATGGCTACACCTTC
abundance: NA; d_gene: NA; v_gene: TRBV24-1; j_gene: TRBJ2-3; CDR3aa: CATSDSTVSGTDTQYF; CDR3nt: TGTGCCACCAGTGATTCGACCGTCTCCGGCACAGATACGCAGTATTTT
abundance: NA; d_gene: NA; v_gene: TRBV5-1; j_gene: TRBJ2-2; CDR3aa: CASSSQWTTNTGELFF; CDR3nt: TGCGCCAGCAGTTCCCAATGGACGACGAACACCGGGGAGCTGTTTTTT
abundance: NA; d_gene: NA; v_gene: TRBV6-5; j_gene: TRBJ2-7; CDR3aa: CASTYGPLSLYEQYF; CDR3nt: TGTGCCAGCACCTACGGTCCCCTATCACTTTACGAGCAGTACTTC
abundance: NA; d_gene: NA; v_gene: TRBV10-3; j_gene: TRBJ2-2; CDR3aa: CAISSQGDGELFF; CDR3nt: TGTGCCATCAGCTCTCAGGGAGACGGGGAGCTGTTTTTT
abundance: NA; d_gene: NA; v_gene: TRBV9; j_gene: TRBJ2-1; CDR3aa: CASSRSGYNEQFF; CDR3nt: TGTGCCAGCAGTCGGTCAGGGTACAATGAGCAGTTCTTC
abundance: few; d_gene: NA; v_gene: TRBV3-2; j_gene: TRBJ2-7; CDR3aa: CASSPRTSGTYEQYF; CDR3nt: TGTGCCAGCAGCCCCCGGACTAGCGGGACCTACGAGCAGTACTTC
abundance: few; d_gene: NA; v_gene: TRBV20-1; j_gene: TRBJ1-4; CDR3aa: CSASWDVKGKLFF; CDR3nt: TGCAGTGCTAGCTGGGATGTCAAGGGAAAACTGTTTTTT
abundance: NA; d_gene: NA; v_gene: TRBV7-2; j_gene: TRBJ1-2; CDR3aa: CASSPGTADSGYTF; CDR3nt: TGTGCCAGCAGCCCCGGGACCGCCGACTCAGGCTACACCTTC